One and the same sample provided the 27 T cell receptor beta chains below, sequenced in a study of shared clonotypes between healthy human individuals. Here immunoSEQ multiplex PCR was the method, and the copy in TCRdb shows in-frame clones only, minus some. The repertoire includes around 1.5 million clones, under 99% of them detected once, and roughly 0.4% sits in the top ten. Sequenced material: naive CD4+ T cells sorted from blood. Subset reported: CD45RA+ positively selected. These receptors originate from a man between 25 and 39 years old in good health.

This clone was recorded once. V is TRBV6-5 and J is TRBJ2-1; no clear D gene. CDR1 and CDR2 (germline): MNHEY, SVGAGI. Trimming removed 4 bases at V and 5 bases at J, with 18 bases between. The length of the CDR3 is 16 residues. This CDR3 reads CASSSRPSAANNEQFF. CDR3 DNA sequence: TGTGCCAGCAGTTCCCGACCGTCCGCCGCCAACAATGAGCAGTTCTTC.

CDR3 in amino acids: CASSQGLLSGTYEQYF. The CDR3 nucleotides are TGTGCCAGCAGCCAAGGTTTGTTATCAGGGACCTACGAGCAGTACTTC. The gene calls are TRBV14 and TRBJ2-7, with TRBD1 as a possible D gene (5 bases). Germline V gene data show CDR1 as SGHDN and CDR2 as FVKESK. V was clipped by 1 base and J by 2 bases, with 15 bases between them. The CDR3 contains 16 residues.

This clone was found once. Other DNA sequences within the sample encode an identical CDR3. CDR3 in DNA: TGTGCCAGCAGCTCAAGGGGAGGAGAGACCCAGTACTTC. As protein: CASSSRGGETQYF. The chain has TRBV7-2 and TRBJ2-5; D is perhaps TRBD2 (6 bases). Germline V lookup: CDR1 SGHTA, CDR2 FQGNSA. Trimming took off 4 bases at V and 4 bases at J, with 10 bases between the two ends. The CDR3 totals 13 residues.

The J gene is TRBJ2-3, the V gene TRBV10-2; a possible D gene is TRBD2 (5 bases). Germline V gene sequence: CDR1 WSHSY, CDR2 SAAADI. The CDR3 is 11 amino acids. The V gene lost 7 bases and the J gene lost 5 bases, with 7 bases spanning the gap. This CDR3 is CASTGLDTQYF. Here the CDR3 DNA reads TGCGCCAGCACTGGACTAGATACGCAGTATTTT.

The V and J genes are TRBV5-4 and TRBJ2-1; TRBD2 matches at 13 bases. With 2 bases clipped from V and 6 bases from J, the junction kept 8 bases outside the gene matches. The germline V gene encodes CDR1 SGHNT and CDR2 YYREEE (reference sequence). This CDR3 has 17 residues. CDR3 nucleotide sequence: TGTGCCAGCAGCTTCGGGACTAGCGGGACAATAGGCAATGAGCAGTTCTTC. Protein product: CASSFGTSGTIGNEQFF.

The gene calls are TRBV28 and TRBJ2-7; TRBD2 aligns across 7 bases. The junction had 5 bases not matched to a gene; V was cut back by 6 bases and J by 0 bases. Germline CDR1 reads MDHEN; CDR2 reads SYDVKM. This CDR3 has 14 residues. CDR3 nucleotides: TGTGCCAGCAGAGGCGCGGGAGCCTCCTACGAGCAGTACTTC. Its translation is CASRGAGASYEQYF.

V and J are TRBV4-1 and TRBJ2-3; perhaps TRBD2 as D (5 bases). From germline, CDR1 is MGHRA and CDR2 YSYEKL. Trimming left V 0 bases short and J 6 bases short, with 19 bases between. The CDR3 length is 17 residues. In nucleotides, the CDR3 is TGCGCCAGCAGCCAAGATGGTAGTCTAGCCTCCTTCGATACGCAGTATTTT. Translated: CASSQDGSLASFDTQYF.

This chain connects TRBV6-1 to TRBJ2-1, with D unclear. CDR3 length equals 12 residues. V was shortened by 6 bases and J by 5 bases, with 8 bases between the two germline ends. CDR1 and CDR2 (germline): MNHNS, SASEGT. The CDR3 DNA follows: TGTGCCAGCAGCGAGTCGGACAATGAGCAGTTCTTC. Its translation: CASSESDNEQFF.

The gene calls are TRBV11-2 and TRBJ1-1; 11 nucleotides align to TRBD1. Germline loops: CDR1 SGHAT, CDR2 FQNNGV. The V segment lost 2 bases and the J segment 10 bases; nucleotides outside the gene matches: 9. The CDR3 sequence is 15 residues long. The CDR3 bases are TGTGCCAGCAGCTTATCGGACAGGGGGCATGTCGCAGCTTTCTTT. Translated, it gives CASSLSDRGHVAAFF.

V usage is TRBV11-3 and J usage is TRBJ2-1, with D tentatively TRBD1 or TRBD2 (6 bases each). Germline-derived CDR1 and CDR2 are SGHNT and YENEEA. CDR3 length equals 17 residues. The V and J ends lost 5 bases and 5 bases respectively, with 22 bases between them. The CDR3 sequence: CASSIRGSGEGNNEQFF. The CDR3 DNA sequence: TGTGCCAGCAGCATTAGGGGGTCGGGAGAGGGGAACAATGAGCAGTTCTTC.

For this clone: One end of the junction fails to match germline, which may point to a read error. V is TRBV10-3 and J is TRBJ2-7; D unresolved. From germline, CDR1 is ENHRY and CDR2 SYGVKD. This CDR3 contains 12 residues. The CDR3 bases are TGTGCCAGCAGTACAACGTACTACGAGCAGTACTTC. Amino acid sequence: CASSTTYYEQYF.

This chain uses TRBV20-1 with TRBJ2-1; D perhaps matches TRBD2 (6 bases). The length of the CDR3 is 11 residues. V gave up 6 bases and J gave up 14 bases, with 17 bases separating them. CDR1 and CDR2 from the germline V gene are DFQATT and SNEGSKA (reference sequence). As DNA, the CDR3 is TGCAGTGCCCTGCCGCGGGATAAGGAGTTCTTC. Translating it yields CSALPRDKEFF.

The CDR3 bases are TGCGCCAGCAGCCAACCTGACGCGGGTGGGGATACGCAGTATTTT. Translation: CASSQPDAGGDTQYF. V is TRBV4-1 and J is TRBJ2-3, with D possibly matching TRBD2 (5 bases). CDR1 and CDR2 from the germline V gene are MGHRA and YSYEKL. The CDR3 is 15 amino acids. Trimming removed 2 bases at V and 6 bases at J, with 15 bases between.

This clone was detected once. The CDR3 nucleotides read TGTGCCAGCAGCTCCCCCAGAGGGCGGGAGACCCAGTACTTC. The encoded protein is CASSSPRGRETQYF. The chain recombines TRBV5-4 with TRBJ2-5, with TRBD2 as a possible D gene (5 bases). V shed 3 bases and J shed 5 bases, with 14 bases lying between them. The germline V gene encodes CDR1 SGHNT and CDR2 YYREEE (reference sequence). The CDR3 consists of 14 residues.

This chain connects TRBV12-2 to TRBJ1-1. TRBV12-2 is a listed pseudogene. CDR3 length equals 14 residues. CDR3 nucleotides: TGTGCAAGTCGCTTGACCCCTAATGACACTGAAGCTTTCTTT. Protein: CASRLTPNDTEAFF.

The V and J genes are TRBV7-9 and TRBJ2-7; weak D call: TRBD2 (5 bases). Trimming pared 5 bases from V and 3 bases from J, leaving 14 bases between. Germline V CDR1 and CDR2: SEHNR, FQNEAQ (reference sequence). The CDR3 is 14 amino acids. Here the CDR3 reads CASSRRGRVYEQYF. CDR3 sequence (DNA): TGTGCCAGCAGCCGCCGGGGAAGGGTCTACGAGCAGTACTTC.

The chain recombines TRBV7-2 with TRBJ2-5; tentatively, D is TRBD2 (5 bases). Germline-derived CDR1 and CDR2 are SGHTA and FQGNSA. The CDR3 runs 14 residues. V was shortened by 1 base and J by 5 bases, with 11 bases between the two germline ends. CDR3 DNA: TGTGCCAGCAGCTTAGACCACTGGGAGGAGACCCAGTACTTC. Translating it yields CASSLDHWEETQYF. Full variable domain (outside the CDR3, taken from reference TRBV7-2 and TRBJ2-5): GAGVSQSPSNKVTEKGKDVELRCDPISGHTALYWYRQSLGQGLEFLIYFQGNSAPDKSGLPSDRFSAERTGGSVSTLTIQRTQQEDSAVYLCASSLDHWEETQYFGPGTRLLVL.

CDR3: CASSETSGSRAKNIQYF. DNA for the CDR3: TGCGCCAGCAGCGAGACTAGCGGGAGTCGGGCCAAAAACATTCAGTACTTC. This chain joins TRBV5-1 and TRBJ2-4; 12 positions match TRBD2. The CDR3 length is 17 residues. CDR1 is SGHRS and CDR2 is YFSETQ in the germline V gene. Losses at the gene ends were 4 bases for V and 1 base for J; bases not matched to a gene: 6.

The rearrangement uses TRBV18 and TRBJ1-5, with 7 bases lining up with TRBD1. Germline CDR1 and CDR2: KGHSH and LQKENI. CDR3 length: 17 amino acids. V was clipped by 0 bases and J by 7 bases; unmatched bases: 12. DNA for the CDR3: TGTGCCAGCTCACCACCTGGATCCGACAGGGTAAGACAGCCCCAGCATTTT. It is translated as CASSPPGSDRVRQPQHF.

On this clone itself: The germline gene is not matched at one end of the junction; a read error may be the cause. This chain uses TRBV6-1 with TRBJ2-5; 7 bases are shared with TRBD2. The CDR3 has 12 residues. Germline V lookup: CDR1 MNHNS, CDR2 SASEGT. CDR3 sequence: CASRAGEDTQYF. CDR3 nucleotides: TGTGCCAGCAGGGCGGGGGAAGATACCCAGTACTTC.

This sequence joins TRBV28 and TRBJ2-2; D call uncertain. There are 19 residues in the CDR3. Germline-derived CDR1 and CDR2 are MDHEN and SYDVKM. V lost 1 base and J 1 base, leaving 19 bases between the germline ends. CDR3 protein: CASSLSVLGLGWNTGELFF. CDR3 sequence (DNA): TGTGCCAGCAGTTTATCAGTGCTGGGTCTCGGGTGGAACACCGGGGAGCTGTTTTTT.

V gene TRBV11-2 combines with J gene TRBJ2-5; 7 nucleotides agree with TRBD1. Germline loops: CDR1 SGHAT, CDR2 FQNNGV. The V gene end was trimmed by 1 base and the J gene end by 5 bases; junction bases not matched to a gene: 1. The CDR3 totals 13 residues. The CDR3 region has the DNA TGTGCCAGCAGCTTAGGCAGGGGGGAGACCCAGTACTTC. It codes for CASSLGRGETQYF.

The chain couples TRBV5-1 to TRBJ1-1, with D hard to call. This CDR3 region has 19 residues. Trimming cost V 5 bases and J 0 bases, with 26 bases left between them. CDR1 and CDR2 (germline): SGHRS, YFSETQ. The CDR3 sequence: CASRSKPNGQEIMNTEAFF. Here the CDR3 DNA reads TGCGCCAGCAGATCTAAGCCAAATGGCCAGGAGATTATGAACACTGAAGCTTTCTTT.

J is TRBJ2-5 and V is TRBV15, with 11 bases matching TRBD1. This CDR3 is built from 15 residues. The V segment lost 5 bases and the J segment 3 bases; nucleotides outside the gene matches: 5. The germline V gene encodes CDR1 LNHNV and CDR2 YYDKDF (reference sequence). The CDR3 nucleotides are TGTGCCACCAGCGGAGGGGACAGGGGGGAAGAGACCCAGTACTTC. It is translated as CATSGGDRGEETQYF.

V gene TRBV9 combines with J gene TRBJ2-1, with 10 bases that match TRBD2. The CDR3 has 17 amino acids. Trimming cost V 4 bases and J 8 bases; bases outside gene matches: 15. The germline gives CDR1 SGDLS, CDR2 YYNGEE. CDR3 region: CASSPQVPSGSWDEQFF. Here the CDR3 DNA reads TGTGCCAGCAGCCCTCAAGTCCCTAGCGGGAGTTGGGATGAGCAGTTCTTC.

Concerning this clone: Other DNA sequences from this sample encode an identical CDR3 as well. J is TRBJ2-3 and V is TRBV7-9; D is ambiguous. Trimming removed 5 bases at V and 3 bases at J, with 9 bases between. The germline V gene has CDR1 SEHNR and CDR2 FQNEAQ (reference sequence). The CDR3 length is 13 residues. CDR3 protein: CASSLRQTDTQYF. The CDR3 DNA sequence: TGTGCCAGCAGCCTCCGGCAGACAGATACGCAGTATTTT.

The gene calls are TRBV2 and TRBJ2-7, with TRBD2 matching over 16 bases. There are 17 residues in the CDR3. The trim removed 6 bases at V and 2 bases at J, leaving 7 bases unmatched. Germline CDR1 reads SNHLY; CDR2 reads FYNNEI. As DNA, the CDR3 is TGTGCCAGCAGGGGACAGGGGACTAGCGGGAGGGCCTACGAGCAGTACTTC. It codes for CASRGQGTSGRAYEQYF.